Each of the 9 T cell receptor beta chains below was sequenced from the same sample in a study of T-cell reconstitution after alpha-beta-depleted transplantation in children. Preparation of the TCRbeta library was carried out with unique molecular identifiers. Each CDR3 protein is one row after TCRdb ran MiXCR on the PCR reads. This table has around 800,000 distinct CDR3 sequences, roughly 15% appearing once. Material: PBMCs, mostly from graft donor cells, obtained 360 days after TCRalphabeta/CD19-depleted stem cell transplant. The receptors stem from a male patient under 18 who had a stem cell transplant for acute lymphoblastic leukemia, so the T cells may come from the graft donor.

The chain combines TRBV7-2 with TRBJ2-7; 9 nucleotides line up with TRBD2. The CDR3 is 15 amino acids. The germline V gene has CDR1 SGHTA and CDR2 FQGNSA. With 5 bases clipped from V and 3 bases from J, the junction kept 8 bases outside the gene matches. The CDR3 sequence is CASSLRLAENYEQYF. The CDR3 DNA reads as TGTGCCAGCAGCCTAAGACTAGCGGAGAACTACGAGCAGTACTTC.

V and J are TRBV9 and TRBJ1-5; D might be TRBD1 (5 bases). The germline gives CDR1 SGDLS, CDR2 YYNGEE. V dropped 0 bases and J dropped 1 base, with 11 bases sitting between them. The CDR3 has 16 amino acids. CDR3 nucleotides: TGTGCCAGCAGCGTAGGGGGGGGGTTAAGCAATCAGCCCCAGCATTTT. It codes for CASSVGGGLSNQPQHF.

This clonotype was counted between two and nine times. This chain connects TRBV24-1 to TRBJ2-1; TRBD1 agrees at 11 bases. Trimming at V came to 8 bases and at J to 12 bases, leaving 8 bases not matched to a gene. The CDR3 covers 13 residues. Germline V gives CDR1 KGHDR, CDR2 SFDVKD. CDR3: CATTSGTGGGQFF. The CDR3 bases are TGTGCCACCACCTCCGGGACAGGGGGGGGGCAGTTCTTC.

The J gene is TRBJ1-5, the V gene TRBV10-3; D is perhaps TRBD1 (5 bases). The CDR3 runs 15 residues. Germline CDR1 is ENHRY and CDR2 is SYGVKD. The V end lost 4 bases, the J end lost 9 bases, and 19 bases lay between the germline ends. The CDR3 coding sequence is TGTGCCATCAGTGGGGATCTCAGGGAGTCAGGGCCCCAGCATTTT. It encodes CAISGDLRESGPQHF.

The genes are TRBV9 and TRBJ2-2; 7 positions match TRBD2. The trim removed 3 bases at V and 4 bases at J, leaving 3 bases unmatched. The germline V gene has CDR1 SGDLS and CDR2 YYNGEE. CDR3 length: 14 amino acids. Here the CDR3 reads CASSAGLLTGELFF. The CDR3 nucleotides are TGTGCCAGCAGCGCGGGACTACTCACCGGGGAGCTGTTTTTT. Together with reference TRBV9 and TRBJ2-2, the CDR3 gives the full variable domain: DSGVTQTPKHLITATGQRVTLRCSPRSGDLSVYWYQQSLDQGLQFLIQYYNGEERAKGNILERFSAQQFPDLHSELNLSSLELGDSALYFCASSAGLLTGELFFGEGSRLTVL.

The rearrangement uses TRBV5-1 and TRBJ2-3, with TRBD2 matching over 8 bases. The CDR3 is 16 residues long. Germline lookup yields CDR1 SGHRS and CDR2 YFSETQ. Unmatched junction bases numbered 9, after V lost 2 bases and J lost 4 bases. Here the CDR3 DNA reads TGCGCCAGCAGCTTATACTCCGGGACTAGTTCAGATACGCAGTATTTT. As protein: CASSLYSGTSSDTQYF.

The V gene is TRBV2, the J gene TRBJ1-2, with D maybe TRBD1 (6 bases). Germline V gene sequence: CDR1 SNHLY, CDR2 FYNNEI. Between the trimmed V and J ends, which lost 8 bases and 4 bases, there was a span of 14 bases. The CDR3 is 13 residues long. The CDR3 coding sequence is TGTGCCAGCCCCCCGGGACAATTCTATGGCTACACCTTC. Its translation: CASPPGQFYGYTF.

This clonotype was counted between two and nine times. The genes are TRBV24-1 and TRBJ2-1, with 10 bases aligning to TRBD2. V lost 9 bases, J lost 4 bases, and 5 bases stayed unmatched. This CDR3 region has 14 residues. The germline V gene has CDR1 KGHDR and CDR2 SFDVKD. CDR3 sequence (DNA): TGTGCCACCCGGACTAGCGGTAATTACAATGAGCAGTTCTTC. This encodes CATRTSGNYNEQFF.

This clonotype showed up many times. The V and J genes are TRBV5-1 and TRBJ2-2; D is unresolved. The CDR3 is made up of 15 amino acids. V was shortened by 2 bases and J by 4 bases, with 12 bases between the two germline ends. Per the germline V gene, CDR1 is SGHRS and CDR2 is YFSETQ. The CDR3 DNA reads as TGCGCCAGCAGCTTTAACGGCGGCCCCACCGGGGAGCTGTTTTTT. Amino acid sequence: CASSFNGGPTGELFF.